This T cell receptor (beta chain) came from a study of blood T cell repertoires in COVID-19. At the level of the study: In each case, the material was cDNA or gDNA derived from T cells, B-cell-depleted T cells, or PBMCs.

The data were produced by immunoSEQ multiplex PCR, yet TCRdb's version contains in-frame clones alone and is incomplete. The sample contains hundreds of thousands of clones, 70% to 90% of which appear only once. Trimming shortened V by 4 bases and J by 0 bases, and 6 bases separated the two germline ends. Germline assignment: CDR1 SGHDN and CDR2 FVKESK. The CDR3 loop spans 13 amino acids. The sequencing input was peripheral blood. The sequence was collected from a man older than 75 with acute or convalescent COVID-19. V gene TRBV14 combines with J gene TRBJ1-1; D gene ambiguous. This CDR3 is CASSLYMNTEAFF. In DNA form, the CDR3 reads TGTGCCAGCAGCCTCTATATGAACACTGAAGCTTTCTTT. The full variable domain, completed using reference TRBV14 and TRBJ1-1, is EAGVTQFPSHSVIEKGQTVTLRCDPISGHDNLYWYRRVMGKEIKFLLHFVKESKQDESGMPNNRFLAERTGGTYSTLKVQPAELEDSGVYFCASSLYMNTEAFFGQGTRLTVV.